One T cell receptor (beta chain) is described in this entry. Germline CDR1 is SSHAT and CDR2 is FNYEAQ (reference sequence). The CDR3 has 14 amino acids. Trimming took off 8 bases at V and 5 bases at J, with 15 bases between the two ends. Data came from immunoSEQ multiplex PCR; TCRdb stores just in-frame clones and leaves some out. The top ten hold 12% of the sample, which has 190,000 or so clones, roughly four fifths seen once. Individuals aged 18 to 89 years were recruited from some 26 US areas. All recovered Cohort 3 donors got two negative PCRs, got clearance, or saw symptom resolution. The sample is drawn from a study of blood T cell repertoires in COVID-19.

The TCR was taken from a man in his forties or fifties who had recovered from COVID-19. The gene calls are TRBV7-7 and TRBJ2-2; TRBD1 might be the D (6 bases). Sequenced material: PBMCs or T cells enriched from blood (not recorded which). CDR3 DNA sequence: TGTGCCAGCGGCCAGGGGATGGAAACCGGGGAGCTGTTTTTT. Translating gives CASGQGMETGELFF.